The 29 T cell receptor beta chains below all came from one sample that was sequenced in a study of cytomegalovirus exposure and HLA in healthy donors listed by TCRdb under 2017. The library came from the immunoSEQ multiplex PCR assay. A mixture of 60 forward primers for TCR Vbeta segments and 13 reverse primers for TCR Jbeta segments was used in the multiplex PCR. TCRdb stores this immuneACCESS table with in-frame sequences only. Part of the clones is absent; in the studies checked, under half of the shortfall reflects unresolved V genes, and no reason is known for the rest. In this sample the table shows approximately 180,000 clones, roughly four fifths of which occur a single time. The ten largest clones take up 4.8% of the sample. Sequenced material: PBMCs. Source of these receptors: a man between 18 and 29 years old in good health and CMV-seronegative.

V usage is TRBV28 and J usage is TRBJ2-5; 7 bases line up with TRBD2. After removal of 9 bases from V and 4 bases from J, the junction contained 5 bases not matched to a gene. The germline V gene has CDR1 MDHEN and CDR2 SYDVKM. The CDR3 contains 12 residues. CDR3 sequence (DNA): TGTGCCAGTGGGAGGGGCGGAGAGACCCAGTACTTC. Residues: CASGRGGETQYF.

The chain recombines TRBV5-5 with TRBJ2-4; 7 nucleotides match TRBD1. This CDR3 contains 18 residues. Trimming at V came to 4 bases and at J to 2 bases, leaving 15 bases not matched to a gene. In germline, CDR1 is SGHKS, CDR2 YYEKEE (reference sequence). CDR3 loop: CASSPVAFDRVTKNIQYF. The CDR3 nucleotides are TGTGCCAGCAGCCCTGTTGCCTTCGACAGGGTAACCAAAAACATTCAGTACTTC.

Written as DNA, the CDR3 is TGTGCCAGCAGGGGAGACTCTGAGGAGACCCAGTACTTC. Its protein product is CASRGDSEETQYF. This sequence joins TRBV13 and TRBJ2-5; a weak D match, TRBD2 (5 bases). Trimming removed 6 bases at V and 5 bases at J, with 13 bases between. The germline V gene has CDR1 PRHDT and CDR2 FYEKMQ (reference sequence). This CDR3 contains 13 residues.

The rearrangement uses TRBV7-9 and TRBJ2-7; 9 bases are a match to TRBD1. Looked up from germline, CDR1 is SEHNR and CDR2 is FQNEAQ (reference sequence). The CDR3 consists of 15 residues. The junction had 6 bases not matched to a gene; V was cut back by 5 bases and J by 1 base. CDR3 bases: TGTGCCAGCAGCAGTTCCGGGACAGGGTCCTACGAGCAGTACTTC. Amino acids: CASSSSGTGSYEQYF.

This chain joins TRBV9 and TRBJ2-1; D ambiguous. This CDR3 has 11 residues. The V end was cut by 0 bases, the J end by 9 bases, with 4 bases between. The germline V gene encodes CDR1 SGDLS and CDR2 YYNGEE. The CDR3 DNA reads TGTGCCAGCAGCGTAGGAGGTGAGCAGTTCTTC. It is translated as CASSVGGEQFF.

In this sample, this clone turned up a few times. V is TRBV2 and J is TRBJ1-5, with D perhaps TRBD1 (6 bases). With 4 bases removed from V and 3 bases from J, the gap between germline ends came to 13 bases. The CDR3 runs 15 residues. From germline, CDR1 is SNHLY and CDR2 FYNNEI. The DNA for the CDR3 is TGTGCCAGCAGTGCCCGAGGACAGAACAATCAGCCCCAGCATTTT. Translation: CASSARGQNNQPQHF. The full variable domain, with the rest looked up from reference TRBV2 and TRBJ1-5, is EPEVTQTPSHQVTQMGQEVILRCVPISNHLYFYWYRQILGQKVEFLVSFYNNEISEKSEIFDDQFSVERPDGSNFTLKIRSTKLEDSAMYFCASSARGQNNQPQHFGDGTRLSIL.

V and J are TRBV25-1 and TRBJ2-2; D gene ambiguous. The germline V gene encodes CDR1 MGHDK and CDR2 SYGVNS. The germline V and J ends were trimmed by 11 bases and 1 base, with 5 bases remaining between them. CDR3 length equals 11 residues. CDR3 coding DNA: TGTGCCTCGGGGAACACCGGGGAGCTGTTTTTT. Translating gives CASGNTGELFF. Full variable domain (rest looked up from reference TRBV25-1 and TRBJ2-2): EADIYQTPRYLVIGTGKKITLECSQTMGHDKMYWYQQDPGMELHLIHYSYGVNSTEKGDLSSESTVSRIRTEHFPLTLESARPSHTSQYLCASGNTGELFFGEGSRLTVL.

V is TRBV2 and J is TRBJ2-3, with 10 bases lining up with TRBD2. V lost 6 bases to trimming and J lost 1 base; unmatched junction nucleotides: 4. This CDR3 region has 15 residues. The germline CDR1 and CDR2 sequences are SNHLY and FYNNEI. CDR3 in DNA: TGTGCCAGCAGGCAACTAGCGGGGCGCACAGATACGCAGTATTTT. Translating gives CASRQLAGRTDTQYF.

This clone showed up just once. V and J are TRBV7-9 and TRBJ1-5, with 9 bases matching TRBD1. Germline V gene lookup returns CDR1 SEHNR and CDR2 FQNEAQ (reference sequence). The junction had 1 base not matched to a gene; V was cut back by 5 bases and J by 2 bases. The CDR3 is 14 residues long. The CDR3 spells CASSRQGGNQPQHF. The CDR3 DNA reads as TGTGCCAGCAGCAGACAGGGGGGCAATCAGCCCCAGCATTTT.

V usage is TRBV19 and J usage is TRBJ1-2; 9 bases fit TRBD1. CDR3 length: 16 amino acids. J gave up 2 bases and V 6 bases, and 10 bases lay outside the gene matches. CDR1 and CDR2 from the germline V gene are LNHDA and SQIVND (reference sequence). CDR3 in amino acids: CASSTVLGQGNYGYTF. CDR3 in DNA: TGTGCCAGTAGCACTGTGTTAGGACAGGGGAACTATGGCTACACCTTC.

This chain connects TRBV5-1 to TRBJ2-5; D unclear. The CDR3 loop spans 15 amino acids. Between the trimmed V and J ends, which lost 0 bases and 5 bases, there was a span of 14 bases. The V gene's germline CDR1 is SGHRS and CDR2 YFSETQ. CDR3 residues: CASSLAQVTRETQYF. The CDR3 DNA follows: TGCGCCAGCAGCTTGGCCCAGGTTACACGTGAGACCCAGTACTTC.

The chain joins TRBV30 to TRBJ2-7, with 7 bases identical to TRBD1. The CDR3 spans 17 residues. Germline V lookup: CDR1 GTSNPN, CDR2 SVGIG (reference sequence). Losses at the gene ends were 2 bases for V and 3 bases for J; bases not matched to a gene: 16. The CDR3 region is CAWSPPKTTGPNYEQYF. CDR3 sequence (DNA): TGTGCCTGGAGTCCGCCCAAGACGACAGGGCCGAACTACGAGCAGTACTTC.

In nucleotides, the CDR3 is TGCGCCAGCAGCGGGTTGGACTCCCAGGAGCAGTACTTC. This gives the protein CASSGLDSQEQYF. The chain combines TRBV5-1 with TRBJ2-7, with D possibly being TRBD2 (5 bases). The CDR3 contains 13 residues. The germline gives CDR1 SGHRS, CDR2 YFSETQ. V was pared by 4 bases and J by 7 bases, with 15 bases between.

This chain uses TRBV6-4 with TRBJ2-1; possibly TRBD2 for D (6 bases). V was clipped by 0 bases and J by 5 bases, with 11 bases between them. This CDR3 contains 15 residues. The germline V gene encodes CDR1 MRHNA and CDR2 SNTAGT. The CDR3 reads CASSDSSGGNNEQFF. CDR3 DNA: TGTGCCAGCAGTGACTCATCGGGCGGGAACAATGAGCAGTTCTTC.

This clone was seen a few times. In the same sample, other DNA sequences code for this CDR3. The genes are TRBV2 and TRBJ1-1; 8 nucleotides agree with TRBD1. Per germline, CDR1 SNHLY and CDR2 FYNNEI. Trimming at V came to 6 bases and at J to 1 base, leaving 1 base not matched to a gene. The CDR3 contains 13 residues. CDR3 protein: CASSGQGNTEAFF. CDR3 bases: TGTGCCAGCAGCGGACAGGGGAACACTGAAGCTTTCTTT.

The chain links TRBV6-6 to TRBJ1-2; TRBD1 matches at 8 bases. The CDR3 has 16 amino acids. Germline values: CDR1 MNHNY, CDR2 SVGAGI (reference sequence). With 0 bases clipped from V and 4 bases from J, the junction kept 7 bases outside the gene matches. CDR3 sequence: CASSYSAGGASYGYTF. DNA of the CDR3: TGTGCCAGCAGTTACTCGGCAGGGGGCGCGAGCTATGGCTACACCTTC.

The rearrangement uses TRBV5-6 and TRBJ2-1, with a possible D match to TRBD1 (6 bases). The CDR3 length is 13 residues. CDR1 is SGHDT, CDR2 YYEEEE, per germline. V was trimmed by 3 bases and J by 5 bases, leaving 9 bases between them. Here the CDR3 DNA reads TGTGCCAGCAGCTACTACAGGGACAATGAGCAGTTCTTC. The encoded protein is CASSYYRDNEQFF. The entire variable domain, with the rest obtained from reference TRBV5-6 and TRBJ2-1, is as follows: DAGVTQSPTHLIKTRGQQVTLRCSPKSGHDTVSWYQQALGQGPQFIFQYYEEEERQRGNFPDRFSGHQFPNYSSELNVNALLLGDSALYLCASSYYRDNEQFFGPGTRLTVL.

The V call is TRBV18, the J call TRBJ1-4, with 9 bases matching TRBD1. The trim removed 2 bases at V and 7 bases at J, leaving 5 bases unmatched. In germline, CDR1 is KGHSH, CDR2 LQKENI. The CDR3 runs to 15 residues. CDR3 nucleotides: TGTGCCAGCTCACCATGGACAGGGGAAGGTGAAAAACTGTTTTTT. Amino acids: CASSPWTGEGEKLFF.

The CDR3 DNA follows: TGTGCCAGCTCCCCGAGCGGGATCTACGAGCAGTACTTC. This gives the protein CASSPSGIYEQYF. This chain uses TRBV25-1 with TRBJ2-5; 7 bases map to TRBD2. The tail of the sequence fits TRBJ2-7 better, so the J call may be wrong. CDR1 and CDR2 from the germline V gene are MGHDK and SYGVNS. The CDR3 has 13 amino acids.

The V and J genes are TRBV1 and TRBJ1-4. TRBV1 is listed as a pseudogene. This CDR3 spans 15 amino acids. The CDR3 spells CTSSQVECPNEKLFF. CDR3 in DNA: TGCACCAGCAGCCAAGTGGAGTGTCCTAATGAAAAACTGTTTTTT.

The V gene is TRBV5-6, the J gene TRBJ1-5; D unclear. In germline, CDR1 is SGHDT, CDR2 YYEEEE. CDR3 length equals 18 residues. With 1 base removed from V and 7 bases from J, the gap between germline ends came to 24 bases. CDR3 residues: CASSLFGGPSPLRQPQHF. DNA of the CDR3: TGTGCCAGCAGCTTGTTTGGCGGGCCAAGCCCCCTTAGGCAGCCCCAGCATTTT.

The rearrangement uses TRBV6-6 and TRBJ2-1, with TRBD2 identical over 7 bases. The CDR3 has 14 amino acids. With 6 bases clipped from V and 6 bases from J, the junction kept 8 bases outside the gene matches. The germline CDR1 and CDR2 sequences are MNHNY and SVGAGI (reference sequence). The CDR3 DNA reads as TGTGCCAGCAGAGGGACTACACCACCCAATGAGCAGTTCTTC. Translation gives CASRGTTPPNEQFF.

The chain carries TRBV4-2 and TRBJ2-4; TRBD2 aligns across 9 bases. With 0 bases clipped from V and 0 bases from J, the junction kept 12 bases outside the gene matches. This CDR3 has 20 amino acids. CDR1 and CDR2 (germline): LGHNA, YNFKEQ. The CDR3 coding sequence is TGTGCCAGCAGCCAAGAAGGTGGGCTAGCGGGGTCTCTAGCCAAAAACATTCAGTACTTC. It yields the protein CASSQEGGLAGSLAKNIQYF.

This chain links TRBV7-9 with TRBJ2-3, with TRBD2 matching 15 bases. This CDR3 has 18 residues. Germline CDR1 SEHNR, CDR2 FQNEAQ (reference sequence). The V gene end was trimmed by 4 bases and the J gene end by 1 base; junction bases not matched to a gene: 6. Here the CDR3 DNA reads TGTGCCAGCAGCTCAGGACTAGCGGGGGGGCTAGGCACAGATACGCAGTATTTT. Residues: CASSSGLAGGLGTDTQYF.

The gene calls are TRBV5-1 and TRBJ1-1, with D unresolved. Trimming cost V 3 bases and J 3 bases, with 6 bases left between them. CDR1 SGHRS and CDR2 YFSETQ come from the germline V gene. The CDR3 totals 12 residues. The CDR3 bases are TGCGCCAGCAGCTCCCGGGACACTGAAGCTTTCTTT. Translated, it gives CASSSRDTEAFF.

The chain links TRBV11-2 to TRBJ1-6; maybe TRBD1 (5 bases). The CDR3 has 15 amino acids. V lost 5 bases to trimming and J lost 8 bases, with 16 bases between them. Looked up from germline, CDR1 is SGHAT and CDR2 is FQNNGV. CDR3 residues: CASSPNSGGYSPLHF. The CDR3 DNA is TGTGCCAGCAGCCCGAATTCGGGGGGGTATTCACCCCTCCACTTT.

This rearrangement joins TRBV6-4 to TRBJ1-2; tentative D call: TRBD1 (5 bases). V was trimmed by 0 bases and J by 8 bases, leaving 10 bases between them. The CDR3 has 13 amino acids. The V gene's germline CDR1 is MRHNA and CDR2 SNTAGT. The CDR3 here is CASSDSPGSGYTF. In DNA, the CDR3 is TGTGCCAGCAGTGACTCGCCAGGGTCAGGCTACACCTTC.

V gene TRBV19 combines with J gene TRBJ2-7; 9 positions agree with TRBD1. This CDR3 comprises 15 residues. The germline gives CDR1 LNHDA, CDR2 SQIVND (reference sequence). With V trimmed by 3 bases and J by 2 bases, 5 bases remained unmatched. The CDR3 loop reads CASSMSTGGAYEQYF. Written as DNA, the CDR3 is TGTGCCAGTAGTATGTCGACAGGGGGGGCCTACGAGCAGTACTTC.

The rearrangement links TRBV5-1 to TRBJ2-1, with TRBD2 as a possible D gene (5 bases). V lost 4 bases and J 7 bases, leaving 15 bases between the germline ends. The CDR3 consists of 14 residues. The germline CDR1 and CDR2 sequences are SGHRS and YFSETQ. The CDR3 coding sequence is TGCGCCAGCAGCCGAATGGGAGCGATGAATGAGCAGTTCTTC. Translated, it gives CASSRMGAMNEQFF.